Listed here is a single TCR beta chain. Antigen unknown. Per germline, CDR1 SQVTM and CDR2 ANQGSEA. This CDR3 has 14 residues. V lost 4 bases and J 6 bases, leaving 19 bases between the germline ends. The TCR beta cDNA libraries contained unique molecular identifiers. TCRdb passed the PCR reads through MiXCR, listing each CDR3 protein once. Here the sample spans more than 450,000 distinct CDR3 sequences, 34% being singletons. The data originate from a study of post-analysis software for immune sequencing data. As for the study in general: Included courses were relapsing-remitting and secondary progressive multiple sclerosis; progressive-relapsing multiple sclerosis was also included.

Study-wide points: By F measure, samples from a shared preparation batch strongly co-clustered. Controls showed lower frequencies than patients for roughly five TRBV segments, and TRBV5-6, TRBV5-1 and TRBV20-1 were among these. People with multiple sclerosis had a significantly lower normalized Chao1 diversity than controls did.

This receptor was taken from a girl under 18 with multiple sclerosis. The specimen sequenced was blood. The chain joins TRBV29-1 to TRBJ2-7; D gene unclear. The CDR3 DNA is TGCAGCGTTGGATGGGTACGTGGTGGTGGCGAGCAGTACTTC. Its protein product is CSVGWVRGGGEQYF.